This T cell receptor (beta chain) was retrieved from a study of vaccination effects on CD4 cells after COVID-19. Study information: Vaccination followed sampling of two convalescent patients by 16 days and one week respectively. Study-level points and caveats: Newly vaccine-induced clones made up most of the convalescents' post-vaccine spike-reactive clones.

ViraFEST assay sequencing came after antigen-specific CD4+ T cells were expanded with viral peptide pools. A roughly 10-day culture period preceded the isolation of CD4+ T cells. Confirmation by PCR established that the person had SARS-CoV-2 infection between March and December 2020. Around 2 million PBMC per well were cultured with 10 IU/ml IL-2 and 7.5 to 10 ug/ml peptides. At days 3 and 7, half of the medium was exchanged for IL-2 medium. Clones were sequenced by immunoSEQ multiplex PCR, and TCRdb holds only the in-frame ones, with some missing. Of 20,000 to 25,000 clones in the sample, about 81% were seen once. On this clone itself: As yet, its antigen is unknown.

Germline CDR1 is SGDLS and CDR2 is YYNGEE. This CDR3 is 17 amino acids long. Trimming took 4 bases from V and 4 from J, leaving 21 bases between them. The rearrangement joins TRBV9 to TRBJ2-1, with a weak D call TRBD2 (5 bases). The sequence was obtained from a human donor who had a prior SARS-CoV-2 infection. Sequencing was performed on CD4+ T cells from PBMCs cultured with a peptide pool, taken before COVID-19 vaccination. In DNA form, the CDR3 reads TGTGCCAGCAGCCCAGCGACTGGTCGGGATGGGTACAATGAGCAGTTCTTC. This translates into CASSPATGRDGYNEQFF.